This TCR beta chain originates from a study of cytomegalovirus exposure and HLA in healthy donors. Findings of the study overall: Upon later analysis, HLA-associated TCR beta chains proved more clonally expanded than other, equally common chains. Sequencing likely generated an artifact that appeared as a cluster of highly shared sequence variants. What a later analysis reportedly showed was that an Asian-associated ancestry cluster had fewer N-insertions than the roughly 670-donor mean.

With respect to this clone: Antigen: not known.

In germline, CDR1 is MNHEY, CDR2 SMNVEV (reference sequence). The CDR3 is 15 residues long. The V segment lost 2 bases and the J segment 2 bases; nucleotides outside the gene matches: 6. Use of 60 Vbeta and 13 Jbeta primers characterized the PCR. Original analysis: Unique TCR beta chains totaled some 88 million in a later count, with approximately 10 million of them shared. Repertoires were generated with immunoSEQ multiplex PCR, while TCRdb's copy carries only in-frame clones and drops some. The V and J calls and the clone size are those of that table, but D and trimming were determined from the DNA. This sample yields 150,000 to 200,000 clones, of which around 81% are seen a single time; 2.2% belongs to the top ten.

The sequenced material came from PBMCs. V and J are TRBV27 and TRBJ2-7; 7 nucleotides align to TRBD2. This TCR came from a woman in her 30s in good health and CMV-seronegative. Written as DNA, the CDR3 is TGTGCCAGCAGTTTAGGCGGACTAGGAGCCTACGAGCAGTACTTC. It yields the protein CASSLGGLGAYEQYF.